This is a list of T cell receptor beta chains from one sample in a study of STAT5B mutations in CD4+ large granular lymphocyte leukemia. Clones were sequenced by immunoSEQ multiplex PCR, and TCRdb holds only the in-frame ones, with some missing. This sample has approximately 4,000 clones, with about 77% found just once. Material: PBMCs. Receptors originate from a man aged 55 to 70 with CD4+ T-cell large granular lymphocyte leukemia. Both conserved end residues are trimmed from each CDR3. D genes are given only for firm matches.

J gene: TRBJ2-7
V gene: TRBV25-1
D gene: TRBD1
CDR3 protein: ASSDAGGGYEQY

J gene: TRBJ2-7
V gene: TRBV27
D gene: NA
CDR3 protein: ASRPVGAGGTGQY

J gene: TRBJ2-7
V gene: TRBV27
D gene: NA
CDR3 protein: ASTLAPDGAYEQY

J gene: TRBJ1-1
V gene: TRBV10-1
D gene: NA
CDR3 protein: ASSENSAGPEAF

J gene: TRBJ2-7
V gene: TRBV9
D gene: TRBD1
CDR3 protein: ASSRRTGAYEQY

J gene: TRBJ2-7
V gene: TRBV29-1
D gene: TRBD2
CDR3 protein: SVYLATSGYEQY

J gene: TRBJ2-1
V gene: TRBV5-5
D gene: NA
CDR3 protein: ASSLWAGDEQF

J gene: TRBJ1-5
V gene: TRBV4-2
D gene: NA
CDR3 protein: ASSREAVPGPQH

J gene: TRBJ2-7
V gene: TRBV5-1
D gene: TRBD2
CDR3 protein: ASSPRTSGGHYEQY

J gene: TRBJ1-4
V gene: TRBV29-1
D gene: TRBD1
CDR3 protein: SVSPTGSNEKLF

J gene: TRBJ2-3
V gene: TRBV25-1
D gene: NA
CDR3 protein: ASSEVFSGGTDTQY

J gene: TRBJ1-2
V gene: TRBV2
D gene: NA
CDR3 protein: ASQPGTYGYT

J gene: TRBJ1-1
V gene: TRBV9
D gene: TRBD1
CDR3 protein: ASSPSGGFTEAF

J gene: TRBJ1-1
V gene: TRBV11-2
D gene: NA
CDR3 protein: ASRLGNTEAF

J gene: TRBJ2-7
V gene: TRBV5-6
D gene: NA
CDR3 protein: ASSLVSLYRGSNEQY

J gene: TRBJ2-5
V gene: TRBV9
D gene: NA
CDR3 protein: ASSDTTQETQY

J gene: TRBJ2-7
V gene: TRBV4-1
D gene: NA
CDR3 protein: ASRSGAGVPYEQY

J gene: TRBJ2-7
V gene: TRBV6-1
D gene: TRBD1
CDR3 protein: ASSADRQGKGDEQY

J gene: TRBJ1-5
V gene: TRBV6-4
D gene: NA
CDR3 protein: ASSDGSGQH

J gene: TRBJ2-7
V gene: TRBV29-1
D gene: NA
CDR3 protein: SVEDGDRGSYEQY

J gene: TRBJ1-2
V gene: TRBV9
D gene: TRBD1
CDR3 protein: ASSVPGQGYGYT

J gene: TRBJ1-2
V gene: TRBV19
D gene: NA
CDR3 protein: ASSMVRAEGERDYGYT

J gene: TRBJ2-1
V gene: TRBV4-1
D gene: NA
CDR3 protein: ASSPSGSSYNEQF

J gene: TRBJ1-1
V gene: TRBV2
D gene: NA
CDR3 protein: ASSEITVEIIARTEAF

J gene: TRBJ1-5
V gene: TRBV6-5
D gene: NA
CDR3 protein: ASRDLTGDQPQH

J gene: TRBJ2-2
V gene: TRBV4-3
D gene: NA
CDR3 protein: ASSQDSGTGELF

J gene: TRBJ2-7
V gene: TRBV5-6
D gene: NA
CDR3 protein: ASSLVGPNSYEQY

J gene: TRBJ1-1
V gene: TRBV4-1
D gene: NA
CDR3 protein: ASSLGEGRTF

J gene: TRBJ2-3
V gene: TRBV7-2
D gene: NA
CDR3 protein: ASSHPETSSDTQY

J gene: TRBJ2-3
V gene: TRBV27
D gene: TRBD2
CDR3 protein: ASSSRGRGPTDTQY

J gene: TRBJ1-1
V gene: TRBV19
D gene: TRBD1
CDR3 protein: ASKYRGDTEAF

J gene: TRBJ2-3
V gene: TRBV19
D gene: NA
CDR3 protein: ASSIVGAPTDTQY

J gene: TRBJ2-7
V gene: TRBV13
D gene: TRBD2
CDR3 protein: ASERAGGTYEQY

J gene: TRBJ1-5
V gene: TRBV30
D gene: NA
CDR3 protein: AWSHSGPPEH

J gene: TRBJ1-5
V gene: TRBV27
D gene: NA
CDR3 protein: ASTQSTNQPQH

J gene: TRBJ1-2
V gene: TRBV7-6
D gene: TRBD1
CDR3 protein: ASSPDRGHGYT

J gene: TRBJ1-1
V gene: TRBV4-2
D gene: NA
CDR3 protein: ASSQGGGLAGAF

J gene: TRBJ1-1
V gene: TRBV6-1
D gene: NA
CDR3 protein: ASRPTQGDTEAF

J gene: TRBJ2-3
V gene: TRBV5-6
D gene: TRBD1
CDR3 protein: ASSIRQGGKRTDTQY

J gene: TRBJ1-5
V gene: TRBV2
D gene: NA
CDR3 protein: ASSEFRQGNQPQH

J gene: TRBJ2-7
V gene: TRBV16
D gene: NA
CDR3 protein: ASSPSTGLTYEQY

J gene: TRBJ1-2
V gene: TRBV5-6
D gene: TRBD1
CDR3 protein: ASSLYRDRGNYGYT

J gene: TRBJ2-5
V gene: TRBV6-1
D gene: TRBD2
CDR3 protein: ASSDVHPLAGGLFQETQY

J gene: TRBJ2-7
V gene: TRBV4-2
D gene: TRBD1
CDR3 protein: ASSQVGTGPYEQY

J gene: TRBJ1-3
V gene: TRBV7-6
D gene: NA
CDR3 protein: ASSSTRGNTIY

J gene: TRBJ1-2
V gene: TRBV9
D gene: TRBD1
CDR3 protein: ASSLGQGVDYGYT

J gene: TRBJ2-3
V gene: TRBV2
D gene: TRBD2
CDR3 protein: ASRLSSGAADTQY

J gene: TRBJ2-7
V gene: TRBV6-6
D gene: TRBD1
CDR3 protein: ASKLRGTGSHEQY